Below are 11 T cell receptor beta chains sequenced from a single sample in a study of T cell clonality in common variable immunodeficiency. The data were produced by immunoSEQ multiplex PCR, yet TCRdb's version contains in-frame clones alone and is incomplete. The sample presents around 39,000 clones, none singletons. Source material: peripheral blood mononuclear cells. The origin of the receptors is a person aged 18 to 75 in good health.

In its sample, this clone was seen many times. The read finishes 3 residues shy of the CDR3 end, and the germline J gene is used to complete it. The rearrangement joins TRBV5-4 to TRBJ2-7; 7 bases agree with TRBD1. The junction had 5 bases not matched to a gene; V was cut back by 3 bases and J by 5 bases. The CDR3 runs 13 residues. Per germline, CDR1 SGHNT and CDR2 YYREEE (reference sequence). CDR3 bases read: TGTGCCAGCAGCTCGCGACAGGGCCACGAG. This sequence encodes CASSSRQGHE. The whole CDR3 region reads CASSSRQGHEQYF.

This clone showed up many times. The CDR3 is cut off 3 residues early in the read; its end comes from the germline J gene. The rearrangement uses TRBV14 and TRBJ2-3; 10 bases align to TRBD2. Germline CDR1 and CDR2: SGHDN and FVKESK. V shed 1 base, J shed 6 bases, and the junction held 7 bases outside the gene matches. The CDR3 sequence is 16 residues long. CDR3 bases read: TGTGCCAGCAGCCAAGGTCCAGCGGGAGGGTCGGATACG. This translates into CASSQGPAGGSDT. The complete CDR3 reads CASSQGPAGGSDTQYF.

This clone was observed many times. Partial CDR3 DNA: TGCAGCGTTGAAGATCTGGTAGACCGGGGACTCGCCAACAATGAG. It is translated as CSVEDLVDRGLANNE. The whole CDR3 reads CSVEDLVDRGLANNEQFF. The chain joins TRBV29-1 to TRBJ2-1, with D possibly TRBD2 on 6 matching bases. Read coverage stops 3 residues before the CDR3 terminus; the germline J gene supplies the remainder. V was clipped by 0 bases and J by 5 bases, with 23 bases between them. Per germline, CDR1 SQVTM and CDR2 ANQGSEA. The CDR3 extends over 18 amino acids.

This clone was picked up many times. The read comes to an end 3 residues before the CDR3 does, leaving the germline J gene to fill in the end. V is TRBV20-1 and J is TRBJ2-7; 9 nucleotides match TRBD2. This CDR3 contains 17 residues. Germline V gives CDR1 DFQATT, CDR2 SNEGSKA (reference sequence). The ends lost 0 bases at V and 2 bases at J; junction bases unmatched: 11. The part of the CDR3 DNA that was read is TGCAGTGCTAGAGATGCCGTAGCGGGAGTATTGACCTACGAG. As protein: CSARDAVAGVLTYE. The full CDR3 protein reads CSARDAVAGVLTYEQYF.

This clone was seen repeatedly, ten times or more. Read coverage stops 3 residues before the CDR3 terminus; the germline J gene supplies the remainder. The chain has TRBV20-1 and TRBJ2-5, with a weak D call TRBD2 (6 bases). Germline V lookup: CDR1 DFQATT, CDR2 SNEGSKA (reference sequence). V was pared by 1 base and J by 7 bases, with 10 bases between. This CDR3 contains 12 residues. The covered CDR3 bases are TGCAGTGCTAGAGTACTAGCACGGACC. Its translation: CSARVLART. Given in full, the CDR3 is CSARVLARTQYF.

This clone has ten or more counts. The DNA read from the CDR3 is TGCGCCAGCAGCTTGGGTGGGCGAGGGGGAAAAGAGACC. Translating gives CASSLGGRGGKET. The complete CDR3 protein is CASSLGGRGGKETQYF. The chain couples TRBV5-1 to TRBJ2-5; D possibly corresponds to TRBD1 (6 bases). Coverage ceases 3 residues before the CDR3 finishes, and the germline J gene fills in the end. Germline CDR1 SGHRS, CDR2 YFSETQ. The CDR3 extends over 16 amino acids. Trimming left V 0 bases short and J 3 bases short, with 15 bases between.

CDR3 protein: CASSLRGNRNTEAFF. The covered CDR3 bases are TGTGCCAGCAGCTTAAGGGGGAATAGGAACACTGAA. J is TRBJ1-1 and V is TRBV7-9, with D perhaps matching TRBD1 (6 bases). The CDR3 is cut off 3 residues early in the read; its end comes from the germline J gene. Germline CDR1 is SEHNR and CDR2 is FQNEAQ (reference sequence). This CDR3 spans 15 amino acids. The V end was cut by 2 bases, the J end by 1 base, with 11 bases between.

Details on this clone: The DNA ends 3 residues before the CDR3 does, and the rest of the CDR3 is filled in from the germline J gene. The V call is TRBV19, the J call TRBJ1-1; maybe TRBD1 (6 bases). CDR3 size: 13 residues. With 4 bases removed from V and 4 bases from J, the gap between germline ends came to 10 bases. Germline values: CDR1 LNHDA, CDR2 SQIVND (reference sequence). CDR3 amino acids: CASSRGGGTEAFF. The CDR3 DNA, read in part, is TGTGCCAGTAGTAGGGGAGGGGGCACTGAA.

In this sample, this clone turned up a few times. The read finishes 3 residues shy of the CDR3 end, and the germline J gene is used to complete it. This chain connects TRBV5-8 to TRBJ2-3, with 11 bases identical to TRBD1. Germline CDR1 SGHTS, CDR2 YDEGEE. The CDR3 extends over 15 amino acids. The sequenced CDR3 bases are TGTGCCAGCAGCACCGGGACAGGGGGGGAAGAGACG. This encodes CASSTGTGGEET. The full CDR3 protein is CASSTGTGGEETQYF.

This clone was seen repeatedly, ten times or more. The read halts 3 residues ahead of the CDR3 end, with the missing end drawn from the germline J gene. The genes are TRBV20-1 and TRBJ2-3, with 8 bases matching TRBD2. Germline V gene lookup returns CDR1 DFQATT and CDR2 SNEGSKA (reference sequence). The length of the CDR3 is 16 residues. The CDR3 reads CSARDMVAGSPRTQYF. Partial CDR3 DNA: TGCAGTGCTAGAGACATGGTAGCGGGGTCCCCGAGGACG.

This clone has only a few counts. The read finishes 3 residues shy of the CDR3 end, and the germline J gene is used to complete it. This rearrangement joins TRBV7-2 to TRBJ2-3, with TRBD1 matching over 7 bases. The CDR3 consists of 14 residues. The germline CDR1 and CDR2 sequences are SGHTA and FQGNSA. This CDR3 is CASSLAGGNQPQYF. Incomplete CDR3 DNA: TGTGCCAGCAGCTTAGCAGGGGGCAATCAGCCG.